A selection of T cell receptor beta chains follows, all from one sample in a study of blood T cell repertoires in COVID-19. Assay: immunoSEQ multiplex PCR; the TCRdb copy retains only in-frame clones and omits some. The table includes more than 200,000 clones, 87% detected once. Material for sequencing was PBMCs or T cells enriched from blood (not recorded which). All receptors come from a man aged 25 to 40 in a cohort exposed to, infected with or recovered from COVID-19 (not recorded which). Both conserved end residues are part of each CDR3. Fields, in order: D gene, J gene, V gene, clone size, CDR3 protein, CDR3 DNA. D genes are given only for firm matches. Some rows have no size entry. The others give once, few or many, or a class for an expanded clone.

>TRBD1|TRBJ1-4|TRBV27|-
CASSLNRGGEKLFF
TGTGCCAGCAGTTTAAACAGGGGCGGGGAAAAACTGTTTTTT
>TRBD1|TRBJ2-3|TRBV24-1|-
CATSDHDRGTDTQYF
TGTGCCACCAGTGATCACGACAGGGGCACAGATACGCAGTATTTT
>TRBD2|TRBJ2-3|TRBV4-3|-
CASSQGLATTDTQYF
TGCGCCAGCAGCCAAGGACTAGCCACCACAGATACGCAGTATTTT
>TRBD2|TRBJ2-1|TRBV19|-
CASSTLAGGKNEQFF
TGTGCCAGTAGTACCCTAGCGGGAGGGAAAAATGAGCAGTTCTTC
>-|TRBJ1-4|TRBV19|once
CASSMGQGVKLFF
TGTGCCAGTAGTATGGGGCAGGGTGTAAAACTGTTTTTT
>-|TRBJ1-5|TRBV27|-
CASSTGTLGNQPQHF
TGTGCCAGCAGCACAGGGACCCTAGGCAATCAGCCCCAGCATTTT
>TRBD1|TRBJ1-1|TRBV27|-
CASSRQGAFTEAFF
TGTGCCAGCAGTCGACAGGGGGCTTTCACTGAAGCTTTCTTT
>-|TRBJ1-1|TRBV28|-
CASSLQGRLTEAFF
TGTGCCAGCAGTTTACAGGGGCGGTTAACTGAAGCTTTCTTT
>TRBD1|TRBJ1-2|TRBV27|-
CASSRGLLDGYTF
TGTGCCAGCAGCAGGGGGCTGTTAGATGGCTACACCTTC
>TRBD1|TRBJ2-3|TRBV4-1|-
CASSQDSTTGVVDTQYF
TGCGCCAGCAGCCAAGATAGTACGACAGGGGTAGTAGATACGCAGTATTTT
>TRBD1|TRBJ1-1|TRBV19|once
CASRDPGQSSEAFF
TGTGCCAGTAGGGATCCGGGACAGTCTTCCGAAGCTTTCTTT
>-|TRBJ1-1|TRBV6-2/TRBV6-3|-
CASSFGQPTMNTEAFF
TGTGCCAGCAGTTTCGGACAGCCTACCATGAACACTGAAGCTTTCTTT
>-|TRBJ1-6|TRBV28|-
CASDPSGYSPLHF
TGTGCCAGCGACCCCTCGGGGTATTCACCCCTCCACTTT
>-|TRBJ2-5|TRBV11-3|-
CASSLDNSGWETQYF
TGTGCCAGCAGCTTAGACAACTCAGGGTGGGAGACCCAGTACTTC
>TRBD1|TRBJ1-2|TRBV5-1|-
CASSLDGTGFIGYTF
TGCGCCAGCAGCTTAGACGGGACAGGGTTCATAGGCTACACCTTC
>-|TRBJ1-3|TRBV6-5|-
CASSYTDSGNTIYF
TGTGCCAGCAGCTATACAGACTCTGGAAACACCATATATTTT
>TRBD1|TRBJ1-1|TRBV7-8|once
CASSRDRTIGTEAFF
TGTGCCAGCAGCCGGGACAGAACGATCGGAACTGAAGCTTTCTTT
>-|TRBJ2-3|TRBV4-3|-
CASSLILAPTDTQYF
TGCGCCAGCAGCCTAATATTAGCGCCAACAGATACGCAGTATTTT
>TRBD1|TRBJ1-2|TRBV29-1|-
CSVPGQGSYDGYTF
TGCAGCGTTCCCGGACAGGGCTCCTATGATGGCTACACCTTC
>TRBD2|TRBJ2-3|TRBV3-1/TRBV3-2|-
CASSPFSQTSTGTQYF
TGTGCCAGCAGCCCCTTTTCACAGACTAGCACAGGTACGCAGTATTTT
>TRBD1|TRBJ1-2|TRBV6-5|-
CASRPGQIYGYTF
TGTGCCAGCAGGCCGGGACAGATCTATGGCTACACCTTC
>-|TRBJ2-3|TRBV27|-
CASSPMLGLGRPDTQYF
TGTGCCAGCAGCCCTATGTTAGGACTTGGGAGGCCAGATACGCAGTATTTT
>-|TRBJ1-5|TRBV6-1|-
CASSEKGLGQPQHF
TGTGCCAGCAGTGAAAAGGGGCTCGGTCAGCCCCAGCATTTT
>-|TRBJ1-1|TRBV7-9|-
CASSSGTWEEVTEAFF
TGTGCCAGCAGCTCCGGGACTTGGGAGGAGGTCACTGAAGCTTTCTTT
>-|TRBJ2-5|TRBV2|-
CASSWYSQETQYF
TGTGCCAGCAGTTGGTACTCGCAAGAGACCCAGTACTTC
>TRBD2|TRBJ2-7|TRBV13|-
CASSFSGRSYEQYF
TGTGCCAGCAGCTTTAGCGGGAGATCCTACGAGCAGTACTTC
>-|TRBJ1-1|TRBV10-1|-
CASSESSTGNTEAFF
TGCGCCAGCAGTGAGTCGTCAACAGGGAACACTGAAGCTTTCTTT
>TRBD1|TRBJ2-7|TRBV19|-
CASRGQYSSYEQYF
TGTGCCAGTAGGGGACAGTACTCCTCCTACGAGCAGTACTTC
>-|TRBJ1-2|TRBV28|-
CASSFRGNYGYTF
TGTGCCAGCAGTTTTCGGGGAAACTATGGCTACACCTTC
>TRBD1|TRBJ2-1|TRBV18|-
CASSPRDRGLYNEQFF
TGTGCCAGCTCACCACGGGACAGGGGGCTCTACAATGAGCAGTTCTTC
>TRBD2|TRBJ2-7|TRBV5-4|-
CASSPTSSSYEQYF
TGTGCCAGCAGCCCGACTAGCAGCTCCTACGAGCAGTACTTC
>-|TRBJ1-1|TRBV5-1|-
CASSPDGSNTEAFF
TGCGCCAGCAGCCCGGACGGGAGTAACACTGAAGCTTTCTTT
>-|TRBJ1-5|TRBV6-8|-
CASGYPKRVGWQPQHF
TGTGCCAGCGGCTATCCGAAGAGGGTGGGCTGGCAGCCCCAGCATTTT
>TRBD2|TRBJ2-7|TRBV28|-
CASSLLGGPFYEQYF
TGTGCCAGCAGTTTACTGGGAGGGCCTTTTTACGAGCAGTACTTC
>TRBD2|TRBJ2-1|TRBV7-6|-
CASSRTSGSLGDEQFF
TGTGCCAGCAGCCGGACTAGCGGGAGTCTCGGAGATGAGCAGTTCTTC
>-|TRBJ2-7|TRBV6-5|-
CASSQGGGNPYEQYF
TGTGCCAGCAGCCAGGGGGGCGGGAACCCCTACGAGCAGTACTTC
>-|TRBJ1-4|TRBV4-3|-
CASSQVISRNEKLFF
TGCGCCAGCAGCCAAGTAATCTCTCGTAATGAAAAACTGTTTTTT
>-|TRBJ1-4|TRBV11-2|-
CASSLKGRRLSSTNEKLFF
TGTGCCAGCAGCTTAAAGGGCAGGAGGTTATCTTCAACTAATGAAAAACTGTTTTTT
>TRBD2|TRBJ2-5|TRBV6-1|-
CASSEITSGQETQYF
TGTGCCAGCAGTGAAATAACTAGCGGACAAGAGACCCAGTACTTC
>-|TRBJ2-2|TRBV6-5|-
CASSYYRAGELFF
TGTGCCAGCAGTTACTATCGAGCCGGGGAGCTGTTTTTT
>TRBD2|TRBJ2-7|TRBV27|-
CASSASGSAMYEQYF
TGTGCCAGCAGTGCGAGCGGGAGCGCTATGTACGAGCAGTACTTC
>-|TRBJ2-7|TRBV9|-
CASSVGGSRDEQYF
TGTGCCAGCAGCGTAGGTGGGAGTAGGGACGAGCAGTACTTC
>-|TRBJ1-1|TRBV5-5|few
CASSFRLLNSNTEAFF
TGTGCCAGCAGCTTTAGACTCCTGAATTCGAACACTGAAGCTTTCTTT
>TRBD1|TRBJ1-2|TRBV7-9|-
CASSDAELGQGEGGGYTF
TGTGCCAGCAGCGACGCCGAATTGGGACAGGGTGAGGGAGGTGGCTACACCTTC
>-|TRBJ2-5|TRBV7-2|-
CASSWGGAGETQYF
TGTGCCAGCAGCTGGGGGGGGGCAGGAGAGACCCAGTACTTC
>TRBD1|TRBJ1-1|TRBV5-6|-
CASSFRGTGGTEAFF
TGTGCCAGCAGCTTCAGGGGGACAGGGGGCACTGAAGCTTTCTTT
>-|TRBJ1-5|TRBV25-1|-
CASSEAGRQPQHF
TGTGCCAGCAGTGAAGCGGGGCGCCAGCCCCAGCATTTT
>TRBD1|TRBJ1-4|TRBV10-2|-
CASRDRGNEKLFF
TGCGCCAGCAGGGACAGGGGAAATGAAAAACTGTTTTTT